The present T cell receptor (beta chain) was sequenced within a study of regulatory T cells in long-lasting Graves disease. The time point: newly diagnosed GD, antithyroid drugs for less than 3 months. Scientists built the TCR library using RNA that was extracted from PBMCs. The V end was cut by 0 bases, the J end by 1 base, with 19 bases between. Germline CDR1 reads SGHKS; CDR2 reads YYEKEE (reference sequence). CDR3 length: 18 residues. Construction of TCR beta libraries relied on iRepertoire HTBI primers and on Arm-PCR targeting CDR3 regions. TCRdb re-called the multiplex PCR reads through MiXCR, storing one row per CDR3 protein. This sample has 420,000 or so distinct CDR3 sequences, with roughly 15% found just once. The sample holds a few counts of this clonotype. These data were also filed under a second study, of T cells in Graves' hyperthyroidism and ophthalmopathy.

This sample comprised peripheral blood mononuclear cells (PBMCs), obtained at new diagnosis, from a patient treated with antithyroid drugs. The origin of this receptor is a woman younger than 35 with Graves disease. The rearrangement joins TRBV5-5 to TRBJ2-5, with D unresolved. The CDR3 coding sequence is TGTGCCAGCAGCTTGGAGTTAGGGCCTGGCCATCCCCAAGAGACCCAGTACTTC. Its translation is CASSLELGPGHPQETQYF.